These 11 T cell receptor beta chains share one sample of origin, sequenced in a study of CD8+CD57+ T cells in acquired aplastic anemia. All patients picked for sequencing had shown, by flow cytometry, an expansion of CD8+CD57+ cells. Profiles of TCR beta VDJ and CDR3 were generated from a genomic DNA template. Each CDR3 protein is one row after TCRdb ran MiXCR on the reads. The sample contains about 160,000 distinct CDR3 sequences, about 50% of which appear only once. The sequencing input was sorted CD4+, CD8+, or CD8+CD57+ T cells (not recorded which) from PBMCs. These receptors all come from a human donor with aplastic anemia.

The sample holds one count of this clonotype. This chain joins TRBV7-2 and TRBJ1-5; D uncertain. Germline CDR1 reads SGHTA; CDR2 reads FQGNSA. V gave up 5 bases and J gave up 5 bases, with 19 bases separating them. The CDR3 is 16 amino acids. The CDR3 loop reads CASSPRRGPLDQPQHF. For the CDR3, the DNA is TGTGCCAGCAGCCCTAGGCGTGGACCCCTTGATCAGCCCCAGCATTTT.

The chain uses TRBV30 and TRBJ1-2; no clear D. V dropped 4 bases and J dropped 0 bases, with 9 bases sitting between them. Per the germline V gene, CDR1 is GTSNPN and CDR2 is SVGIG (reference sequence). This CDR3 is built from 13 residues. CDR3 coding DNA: TGTGCCTGGAATATTATTCCTAACTATGGCTACACCTTC. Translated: CAWNIIPNYGYTF.

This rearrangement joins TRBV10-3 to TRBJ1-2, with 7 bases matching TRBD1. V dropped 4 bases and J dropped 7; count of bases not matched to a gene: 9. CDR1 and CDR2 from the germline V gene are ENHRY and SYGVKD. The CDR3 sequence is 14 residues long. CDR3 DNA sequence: TGTGCCATCAGTGCCTCGGGACAGAGGGGTGGCTACACCTTC. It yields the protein CAISASGQRGGYTF.

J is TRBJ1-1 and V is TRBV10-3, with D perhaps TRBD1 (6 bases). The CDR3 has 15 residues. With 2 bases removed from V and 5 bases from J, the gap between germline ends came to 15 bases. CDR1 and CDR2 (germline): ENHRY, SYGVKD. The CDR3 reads CAISETGSLSTEAFF. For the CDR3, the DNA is TGTGCCATCAGTGAGACAGGGTCCTTGAGTACTGAAGCTTTCTTT.

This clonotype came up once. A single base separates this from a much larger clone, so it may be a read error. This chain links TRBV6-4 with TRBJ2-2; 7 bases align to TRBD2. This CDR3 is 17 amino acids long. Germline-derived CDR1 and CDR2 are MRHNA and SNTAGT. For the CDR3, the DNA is TGTGCCAGCAGTGACTCGGTGGGAGGGCCGAACACCAGGGAGCTGTTTTTT. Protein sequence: CASSDSVGGPNTRELFF.

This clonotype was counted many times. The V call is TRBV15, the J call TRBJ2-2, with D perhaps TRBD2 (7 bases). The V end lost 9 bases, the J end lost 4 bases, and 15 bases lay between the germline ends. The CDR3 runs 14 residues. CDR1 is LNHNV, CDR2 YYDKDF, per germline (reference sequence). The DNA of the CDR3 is TGTGCCACTTCCGGGGGGCGCGGCACCGGGGAGCTGTTTTTT. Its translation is CATSGGRGTGELFF.

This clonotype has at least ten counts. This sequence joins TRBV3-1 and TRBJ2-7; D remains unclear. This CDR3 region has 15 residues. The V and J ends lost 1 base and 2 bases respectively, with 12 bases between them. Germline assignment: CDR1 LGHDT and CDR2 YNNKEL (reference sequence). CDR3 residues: CASSQGLAVTYEQYF. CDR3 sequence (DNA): TGTGCCAGCAGCCAAGGTCTGGCGGTTACCTACGAGCAGTACTTC.

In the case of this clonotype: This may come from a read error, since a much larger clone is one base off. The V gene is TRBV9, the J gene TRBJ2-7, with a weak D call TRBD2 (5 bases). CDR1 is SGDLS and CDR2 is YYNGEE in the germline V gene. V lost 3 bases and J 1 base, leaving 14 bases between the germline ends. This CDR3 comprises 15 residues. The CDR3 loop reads CASSGSNGKSYEQYF. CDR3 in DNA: TGTGCCAGCAGCGGATCTAACGGGAAATCCTACGAGCAGTACTTC.

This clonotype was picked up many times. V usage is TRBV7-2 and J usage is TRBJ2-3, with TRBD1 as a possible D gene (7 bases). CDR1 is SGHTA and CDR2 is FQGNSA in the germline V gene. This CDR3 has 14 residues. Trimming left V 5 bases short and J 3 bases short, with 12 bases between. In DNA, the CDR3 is TGTGCCAGCAGCATACCAGGGGGGACAGATACGCAGTATTTT. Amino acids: CASSIPGGTDTQYF.

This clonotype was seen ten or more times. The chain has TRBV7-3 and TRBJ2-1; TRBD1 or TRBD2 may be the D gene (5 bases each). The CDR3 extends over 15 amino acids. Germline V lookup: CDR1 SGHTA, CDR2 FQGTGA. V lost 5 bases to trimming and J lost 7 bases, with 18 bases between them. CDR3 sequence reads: CASSLSPGLENEQFF. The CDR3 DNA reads TGTGCCAGCAGCCTATCCCCGGGGCTGGAAAATGAGCAGTTCTTC.

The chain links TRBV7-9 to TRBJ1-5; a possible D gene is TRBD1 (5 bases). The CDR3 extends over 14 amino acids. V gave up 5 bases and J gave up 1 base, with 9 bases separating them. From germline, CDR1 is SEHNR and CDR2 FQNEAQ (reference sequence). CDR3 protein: CASSRGTSNQPQHF. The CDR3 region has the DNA TGTGCCAGCAGCCGTGGGACGAGCAATCAGCCCCAGCATTTT.